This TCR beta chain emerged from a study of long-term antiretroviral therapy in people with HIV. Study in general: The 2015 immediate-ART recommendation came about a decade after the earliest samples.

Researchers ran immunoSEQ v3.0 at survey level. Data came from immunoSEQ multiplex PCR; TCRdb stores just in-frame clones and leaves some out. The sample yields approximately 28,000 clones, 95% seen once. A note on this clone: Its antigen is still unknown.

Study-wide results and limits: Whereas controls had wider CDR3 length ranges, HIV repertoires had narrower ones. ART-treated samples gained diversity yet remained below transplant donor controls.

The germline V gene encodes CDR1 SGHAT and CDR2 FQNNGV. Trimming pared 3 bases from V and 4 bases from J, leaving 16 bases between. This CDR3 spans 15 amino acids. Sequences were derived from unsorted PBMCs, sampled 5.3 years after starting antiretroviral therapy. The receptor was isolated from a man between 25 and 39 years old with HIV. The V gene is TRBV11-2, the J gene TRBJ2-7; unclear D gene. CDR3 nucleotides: TGTGCCAGCAGCTTCGTCCTAGGTCTGGGTTACGAGCAGTACTTC. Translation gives CASSFVLGLGYEQYF.